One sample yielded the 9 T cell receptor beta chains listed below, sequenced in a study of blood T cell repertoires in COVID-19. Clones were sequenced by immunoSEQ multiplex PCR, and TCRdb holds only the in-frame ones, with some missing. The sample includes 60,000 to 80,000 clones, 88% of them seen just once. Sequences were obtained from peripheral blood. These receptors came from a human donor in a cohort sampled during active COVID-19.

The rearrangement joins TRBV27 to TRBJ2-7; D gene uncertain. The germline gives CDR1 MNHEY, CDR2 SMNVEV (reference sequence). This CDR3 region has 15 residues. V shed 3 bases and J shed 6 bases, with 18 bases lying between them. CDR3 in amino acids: CASSFNGLLPFEQYF. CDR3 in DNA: TGTGCCAGCAGTTTTAATGGCCTTCTCCCTTTCGAGCAGTACTTC.

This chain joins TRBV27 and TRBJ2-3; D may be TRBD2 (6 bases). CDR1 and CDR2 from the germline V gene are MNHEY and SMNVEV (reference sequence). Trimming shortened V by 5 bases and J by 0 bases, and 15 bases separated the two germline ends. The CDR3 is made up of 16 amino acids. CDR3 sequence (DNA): TGTGCCAGCAGTCTTAGACTAGTCCCTAGCACAGATACGCAGTATTTT. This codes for CASSLRLVPSTDTQYF.

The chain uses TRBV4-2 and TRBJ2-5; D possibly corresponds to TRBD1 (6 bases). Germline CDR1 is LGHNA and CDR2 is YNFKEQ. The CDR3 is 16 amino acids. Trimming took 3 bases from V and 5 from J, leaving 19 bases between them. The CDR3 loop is CASSHPGDKPGETQYF. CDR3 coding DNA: TGTGCCAGCAGCCACCCCGGGGACAAGCCCGGGGAGACCCAGTACTTC.

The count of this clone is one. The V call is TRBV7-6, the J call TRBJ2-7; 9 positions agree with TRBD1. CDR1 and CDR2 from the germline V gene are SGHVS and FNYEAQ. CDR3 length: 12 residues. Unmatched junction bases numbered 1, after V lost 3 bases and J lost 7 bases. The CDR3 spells CASSLTGGEQYF. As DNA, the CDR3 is TGTGCCAGCAGCTTGACAGGGGGTGAGCAGTACTTC.

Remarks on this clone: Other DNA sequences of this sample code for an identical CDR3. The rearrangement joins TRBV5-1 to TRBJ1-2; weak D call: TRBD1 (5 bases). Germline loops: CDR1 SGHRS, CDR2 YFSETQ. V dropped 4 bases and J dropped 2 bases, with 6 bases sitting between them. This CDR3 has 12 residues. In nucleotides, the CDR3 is TGCGCCAGCAGCCAGGGAAACTATGGCTACACCTTC. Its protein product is CASSQGNYGYTF.

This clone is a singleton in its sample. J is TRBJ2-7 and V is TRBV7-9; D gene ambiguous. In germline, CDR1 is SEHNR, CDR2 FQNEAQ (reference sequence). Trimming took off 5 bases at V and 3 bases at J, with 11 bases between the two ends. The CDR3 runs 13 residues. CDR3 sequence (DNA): TGTGCCAGCAGCCCGGGTTTAGGCTACGAGCAGTACTTC. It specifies CASSPGLGYEQYF.

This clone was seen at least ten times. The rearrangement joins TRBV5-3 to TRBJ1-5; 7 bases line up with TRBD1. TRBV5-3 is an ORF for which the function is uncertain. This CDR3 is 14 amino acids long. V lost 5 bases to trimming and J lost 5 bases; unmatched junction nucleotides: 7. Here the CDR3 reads CARSFARGHQPQHF. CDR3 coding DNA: TGTGCCAGAAGTTTTGCTAGGGGGCATCAGCCCCAGCATTTT.

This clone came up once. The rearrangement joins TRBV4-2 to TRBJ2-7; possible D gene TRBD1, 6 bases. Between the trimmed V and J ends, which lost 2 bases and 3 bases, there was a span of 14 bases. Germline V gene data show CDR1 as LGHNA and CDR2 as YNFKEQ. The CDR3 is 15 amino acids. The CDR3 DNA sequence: TGTGCCAGCAGCCAACCGGCGGTAGGGGGCTACGAGCAGTACTTC. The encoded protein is CASSQPAVGGYEQYF.

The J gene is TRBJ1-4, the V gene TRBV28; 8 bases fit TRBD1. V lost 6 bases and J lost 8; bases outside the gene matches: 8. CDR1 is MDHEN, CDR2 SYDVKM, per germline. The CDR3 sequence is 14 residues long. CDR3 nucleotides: TGTGCCAGCAGGATGGACAGGGTTGACGAAAAACTGTTTTTT. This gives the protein CASRMDRVDEKLFF.